These 24 T cell receptor beta chains share one sample of origin, sequenced in a study of beta chain features in type 1 diabetes. General observations from the study: All four CD4+ subsets of Type 1 diabetes patients contained TCRB CDR3s that were moderately but significantly shorter.

These receptors have no known antigen. Reverse transcription of all isolated RNA meant that expressed TCRB transcripts were sequenced. The protocol was immunoSEQ multiplex PCR, while the TCRdb copy is restricted to in-frame clones and leaves out a portion. Among some 330,000 clones listed, about 12% were seen once. The sequencing sample was made of naive CD4+ T cells from blood. The receptors originated from a woman under 30 with type 1 diabetes.

The CDR3 sequence: CARSGQTPLREQYF. CDR3 nucleotide sequence: TGTGCCCGGTCTGGACAGACTCCACTACGCGAGCAGTACTTC. J is TRBJ2-7 and V is TRBV30; D is perhaps TRBD1 (6 bases). This CDR3 has 14 residues. Trimming removed 8 bases from V and 6 bases from J, with 23 bases in between. Looked up from germline, CDR1 is GTSNPN and CDR2 is SVGIG (reference sequence).

For this clone: Other nucleotide sequences from this sample produce the same CDR3. The gene calls are TRBV5-4 and TRBJ2-7; TRBD1 aligns across 8 bases. The germline gives CDR1 SGHNT, CDR2 YYREEE (reference sequence). The CDR3 extends over 14 amino acids. With 4 bases clipped from V and 3 bases from J, the junction kept 6 bases outside the gene matches. CDR3 in amino acids: CASSPGQGNYEQYF. CDR3 in DNA: TGTGCCAGCAGCCCAGGACAGGGCAACTACGAGCAGTACTTC.

This clone was found a few times. This chain connects TRBV7-2 to TRBJ2-1; a possible D gene is TRBD1 (6 bases). The CDR3 spans 15 residues. Germline loops: CDR1 SGHTA, CDR2 FQGNSA. V lost 1 base to trimming and J lost 3 bases, with 10 bases between them. The chain's CDR3 is CASSLGQGNYNEQFF. Written as DNA, the CDR3 is TGTGCCAGCAGCTTAGGGCAGGGGAACTACAATGAGCAGTTCTTC.

The rearrangement uses TRBV7-8 and TRBJ1-2; TRBD1 aligns across 9 bases. Losses at the gene ends were 5 bases for V and 3 bases for J; bases not matched to a gene: 10. Looked up from germline, CDR1 is SGHVS and CDR2 is FQNEAQ. The CDR3 is 16 residues long. The CDR3 loop is CASSMRGQGFYYGYTF. In nucleotides, the CDR3 is TGTGCCAGCAGCATGAGGGGACAGGGCTTTTACTATGGCTACACCTTC.

This chain links TRBV19 with TRBJ1-1; D is uncertain. Germline V gene lookup returns CDR1 LNHDA and CDR2 SQIVND (reference sequence). Trimming took 2 bases from V and 1 from J, leaving 11 bases between them. This CDR3 is built from 15 residues. CDR3 in amino acids: CASSIRPGTNTEAFF. The CDR3 DNA reads TGTGCCAGTAGTATACGCCCGGGAACGAACACTGAAGCTTTCTTT.

This clone was seen a single time. The rearrangement links TRBV7-2 to TRBJ1-2, with D possibly TRBD1 on 5 matching bases. Germline CDR1 is SGHTA and CDR2 is FQGNSA. This CDR3 is 12 amino acids long. V dropped 3 bases and J dropped 8 bases, with 10 bases sitting between them. The DNA for the CDR3 is TGTGCCAGCAGCTTCAGGGTGGACGGCTACACCTTC. Translated, it gives CASSFRVDGYTF. Together with reference TRBV7-2 and TRBJ1-2, the CDR3 gives the full variable domain: GAGVSQSPSNKVTEKGKDVELRCDPISGHTALYWYRQSLGQGLEFLIYFQGNSAPDKSGLPSDRFSAERTGGSVSTLTIQRTQQEDSAVYLCASSFRVDGYTFGSGTRLTVV.

The rearrangement joins TRBV7-6 to TRBJ2-7; D might be TRBD2 (6 bases). V lost 3 bases, J lost 6 bases, and 12 bases lay in between. Germline V gene lookup returns CDR1 SGHVS and CDR2 FNYEAQ. The CDR3 totals 13 residues. This CDR3 reads CASSLGERVEQYF. DNA for the CDR3: TGTGCCAGCAGCTTGGGTGAGCGGGTCGAGCAGTACTTC.

A few counts support this clone. Sequence at one end of the junction differs from germline and may be a read error. The chain carries TRBV7-7 and TRBJ1-1; D is ambiguous. The CDR3 loop spans 15 amino acids. CDR1 is SSHAT, CDR2 FNYEAQ, per germline (reference sequence). Here the CDR3 reads CASSPIFGGGTEAFF. In DNA, the CDR3 is TGTGCTAGCAGCCCCATCTTCGGTGGAGGCACTGAAGCTTTCTTT.

The chain carries TRBV5-4 and TRBJ2-4; 8 positions agree with TRBD2. Germline CDR1 and CDR2: SGHNT and YYREEE (reference sequence). After removal of 5 bases from V and 3 bases from J, the junction contained 13 bases not matched to a gene. The CDR3 has 17 amino acids. This CDR3 reads CASRRGGSGSDKNIQYF. DNA of the CDR3: TGTGCCAGCAGGCGAGGAGGCAGCGGGAGTGACAAAAACATTCAGTACTTC.

The DNA for the CDR3 is TGTGCCAGCAGTGAGCAACCGCGCTCCAACACCATATATTTT. The encoded protein is CASSEQPRSNTIYF. The chain combines TRBV25-1 with TRBJ1-3; D is unresolved. The CDR3 loop spans 14 amino acids. Germline V lookup: CDR1 MGHDK, CDR2 SYGVNS. V was shortened by 3 bases and J by 7 bases, with 13 bases between the two germline ends.

This clone was detected only a few times. This chain links TRBV29-1 with TRBJ1-4; 8 nucleotides align to TRBD1. The CDR3 contains 13 residues. V lost 6 bases and J lost 7; bases outside the gene matches: 7. Germline V lookup: CDR1 SQVTM, CDR2 ANQGSEA. The CDR3 coding sequence is TGCAGCGTCGCGGGACAGGCACCTGAAAAACTGTTTTTT. Translated: CSVAGQAPEKLFF.

The chain's CDR3 is CASSQKDRANIQYF. The CDR3 bases are TGCGCCAGCAGCCAAAAGGACAGGGCAAACATTCAGTACTTC. The V and J genes are TRBV4-3 and TRBJ2-4; 8 nucleotides line up with TRBD1. CDR3 length: 14 amino acids. Germline CDR1 and CDR2: LGHNA and YSLEER. V dropped 2 bases and J dropped 6; count of bases not matched to a gene: 3.

This clone was detected only a few times. The CDR3 region is CARTGNPGNEQFF. The CDR3 DNA sequence: TGTGCCCGAACCGGGAACCCCGGGAATGAGCAGTTCTTC. V is TRBV30 and J is TRBJ2-1; D possibly corresponds to TRBD2 (5 bases). Germline V lookup: CDR1 GTSNPN, CDR2 SVGIG (reference sequence). The CDR3 totals 13 residues. The V and J ends lost 8 bases and 7 bases respectively, with 18 bases between them. The full variable domain, its missing parts supplied by reference TRBV30 and TRBJ2-1, is SQTIHQWPATLVQPVGSPLSLECTVEGTSNPNLYWYRQAAGRGLQLLFYSVGIGQISSEVPQNLSASRPQDRQFILSSKKLLLSDSGFYLCARTGNPGNEQFFGPGTRLTVL.

This sequence joins TRBV5-1 and TRBJ2-5; D not certain. The germline V gene has CDR1 SGHRS and CDR2 YFSETQ. The V end was cut by 1 base, the J end by 1 base, with 5 bases between. The CDR3 totals 13 residues. CDR3 sequence reads: CASSLPSQETQYF. CDR3 nucleotides: TGCGCCAGCAGCTTGCCGAGCCAAGAGACCCAGTACTTC.

This clone was recorded a few times. V usage is TRBV9 and J usage is TRBJ2-7; no clear D gene. The CDR3 is made up of 14 amino acids. Germline V gene lookup returns CDR1 SGDLS and CDR2 YYNGEE. V was pared by 4 bases and J by 2 bases, with 13 bases between. In DNA, the CDR3 is TGTGCCAGCAGCCTCAGTGCGGCCCCCTACGAGCAGTACTTC. Translating it yields CASSLSAAPYEQYF.

This clone was seen more than once but under ten times. The chain has TRBV9 and TRBJ2-3; D gene ambiguous. The V end lost 0 bases, the J end lost 0 bases, and 5 bases lay between the germline ends. The CDR3 contains 14 residues. Per the germline V gene, CDR1 is SGDLS and CDR2 is YYNGEE. CDR3 loop: CASSVDMSTDTQYF. In DNA, the CDR3 is TGTGCCAGCAGCGTAGATATGAGCACAGATACGCAGTATTTT.

V gene TRBV2 combines with J gene TRBJ2-7, with TRBD2 matching 8 bases. Trimming cost V 8 bases and J 3 bases; bases outside gene matches: 9. Germline V gives CDR1 SNHLY, CDR2 FYNNEI. This CDR3 has 14 amino acids. The CDR3, as DNA: TGTGCCAGCGGGACGAGTCTAGCGGGCTACGAGCAGTACTTC. Protein sequence: CASGTSLAGYEQYF.

This clone was found a few times. This chain uses TRBV9 with TRBJ2-1; 13 nucleotides agree with TRBD2. V dropped 1 base and J dropped 5; count of bases not matched to a gene: 0. CDR3 size: 15 residues. Germline V gene lookup returns CDR1 SGDLS and CDR2 YYNGEE. The CDR3 here is CASSVTSGRDNEQFF. The CDR3 coding sequence is TGTGCCAGCAGCGTAACTAGCGGGAGGGACAATGAGCAGTTCTTC.

The chain employs TRBV29-1 and TRBJ2-5; the D gene is possibly TRBD2 (6 bases). Germline CDR1 and CDR2: SQVTM and ANQGSEA. This CDR3 is built from 12 residues. The V and J ends lost 3 bases and 5 bases respectively, with 10 bases between them. The CDR3 loop is CSVEGGEETQYF. CDR3 coding DNA: TGCAGCGTTGAGGGGGGAGAGGAGACCCAGTACTTC.

This clone was detected only a few times. This chain connects TRBV25-1 to TRBJ2-7; a possible D gene is TRBD2 (5 bases). The germline V and J ends were trimmed by 2 bases and 0 bases, with 8 bases remaining between them. This CDR3 is 14 amino acids long. Germline V gene lookup returns CDR1 MGHDK and CDR2 SYGVNS. CDR3 in amino acids: CASSERGLSYEQYF. CDR3 sequence (DNA): TGTGCCAGCAGTGAAAGAGGGCTCTCCTACGAGCAGTACTTC.

V and J are TRBV5-1 and TRBJ2-2, with TRBD2 identical over 12 bases. From germline, CDR1 is SGHRS and CDR2 YFSETQ. The CDR3 runs 14 residues. V lost 4 bases and J lost 7; bases outside the gene matches: 2. The CDR3 protein is CASSTGLAGGELFF. DNA for the CDR3: TGCGCCAGCAGCACGGGACTAGCGGGCGGGGAGCTGTTTTTT.

This clone was observed a few times. The chain recombines TRBV7-9 with TRBJ1-5; no clear D gene. The germline V and J ends were trimmed by 5 bases and 4 bases, with 9 bases remaining between them. Germline values: CDR1 SEHNR, CDR2 FQNEAQ (reference sequence). This CDR3 region has 13 residues. The CDR3 DNA reads as TGTGCCAGCAGCGCGCAGGAAAATCAGCCCCAGCATTTT. It translates to CASSAQENQPQHF.

To note about this clone: At one end, the junction sequence differs from germline, possibly due to a read error. The chain has TRBV29-1 and TRBJ2-5; TRBD2 matches at 7 bases. Germline V gene lookup returns CDR1 SQVTM and CDR2 ANQGSEA. CDR3 length: 13 amino acids. This CDR3 is CSVEAGNEETQYF. CDR3 coding DNA: TGCAGCGTGGAAGCGGGAAATGAGGAGACCCAGTACTTC.

A few counts support this clone. The genes are TRBV27 and TRBJ2-7; a possible D gene is TRBD1 (6 bases). The CDR3 covers 12 residues. The V and J ends lost 5 bases and 4 bases respectively, with 9 bases between them. Germline loops: CDR1 MNHEY, CDR2 SMNVEV (reference sequence). The CDR3 spells CASSHGQYEQYF. As DNA, the CDR3 is TGTGCCAGCAGTCATGGACAGTACGAGCAGTACTTC.